This T cell receptor (beta chain) originates from a study of T cells in localized non-small cell lung cancer. Data came from immunoSEQ multiplex PCR; TCRdb stores just in-frame clones and leaves some out. This sample has 75,000 to 95,000 clones, with roughly 86% found just once. This clone was counted once. This CDR3 is built from 16 residues. V shed 3 bases and J shed 8 bases, with 19 bases lying between them. Germline-derived CDR1 and CDR2 are SSHAT and FNYEAQ (reference sequence). This sequence was found in a man aged 40 to 75 with stage I squamous cell lung carcinoma. Source: peripheral blood, taken before any cancer treatment. The J gene is TRBJ2-2, the V gene TRBV7-7; tentative D call: TRBD1 (6 bases). CDR3 protein: CASSFGRGDHRGELFF. The DNA for the CDR3 is TGTGCCAGCAGCTTCGGCAGGGGAGATCACCGGGGGGAGCTGTTTTTT.